A selection of T cell receptor beta chains follows, all from one sample in a study of T-cell reconstitution after alpha-beta-depleted transplantation in children. Each CDR3 protein gets one entry after TCRdb re-called the PCR reads with MiXCR. The sample carries 210,000 or so distinct CDR3 sequences, roughly 11% recorded once. Here the sequenced sample was PBMCs, taken before TCRalphabeta/CD19-depleted stem cell transplant. These receptor sequences come from a child under two years old with acute myeloid leukemia, due to receive a stem cell transplant. Each CDR3 is given with its conserved first and last residue. The order of the fields is clone size, CDR3 length, J gene, V gene, D gene, CDR3 protein, CDR3 DNA. A D gene is named only where the DNA matches it firmly. Rows may omit the clone size; those that give it use once, few, many or a size class.

clone_size: many; cdr3_length: 14; j_call: TRBJ1-1; v_call: TRBV7-2; d_call: NA; cdr3_aa: CASSFRWINTEAFF; cdr3_nt: TGTGCCAGCAGCTTTAGGTGGATCAACACTGAAGCTTTCTTT
clone_size: few; cdr3_length: 15; j_call: TRBJ2-3; v_call: TRBV28; d_call: NA; cdr3_aa: CASSFPTRGADTQYF; cdr3_nt: TGTGCCAGCAGTTTTCCAACCAGGGGCGCAGATACGCAGTATTTT
clone_size: many; cdr3_length: 14; j_call: TRBJ1-2; v_call: TRBV27; d_call: NA; cdr3_aa: CASSPGEGRYGYTF; cdr3_nt: TGTGCCAGCAGCCCTGGGGAGGGGCGCTATGGCTACACCTTC
clone_size: many; cdr3_length: 17; j_call: TRBJ2-1; v_call: TRBV7-2; d_call: TRBD1; cdr3_aa: CASSSRDRSLSYNEQFF; cdr3_nt: TGTGCCAGCAGCTCTCGGGACAGGTCATTGTCCTACAATGAGCAGTTCTTC
clone_size: many; cdr3_length: 15; j_call: TRBJ2-5; v_call: TRBV12-3/TRBV12-4; d_call: TRBD1; cdr3_aa: CASSYGTGNRETQYF; cdr3_nt: TGTGCCAGCAGTTACGGGACAGGGAATCGGGAGACCCAGTACTTC
clone_size: NA; cdr3_length: 17; j_call: TRBJ2-1; v_call: TRBV2; d_call: TRBD2; cdr3_aa: CASSIGREASSWNEQFF; cdr3_nt: TGTGCCAGCAGTATTGGGCGGGAGGCCTCCTCGTGGAATGAGCAGTTCTTC
clone_size: many; cdr3_length: 14; j_call: TRBJ1-3; v_call: TRBV12-3/TRBV12-4; d_call: NA; cdr3_aa: CASSSSYIVNTIYF; cdr3_nt: TGTGCCAGCAGTTCGAGTTATATTGTAAACACCATATATTTT
clone_size: many; cdr3_length: 12; j_call: TRBJ1-4; v_call: TRBV6-5; d_call: NA; cdr3_aa: CASSKDWEKLFF; cdr3_nt: TGTGCCAGCAGCAAAGATTGGGAAAAACTGTTTTTT
clone_size: many; cdr3_length: 12; j_call: TRBJ2-7; v_call: TRBV4-3; d_call: NA; cdr3_aa: CASSPTPCEQYF; cdr3_nt: TGCGCCAGCAGCCCAACACCCTGCGAGCAGTACTTC
clone_size: many; cdr3_length: 14; j_call: TRBJ2-5; v_call: TRBV6-2/TRBV6-3; d_call: NA; cdr3_aa: CASSLGRGGETQYF; cdr3_nt: TGTGCCAGCAGCCTGGGACGAGGTGGAGAGACCCAGTACTTC
clone_size: NA; cdr3_length: 14; j_call: TRBJ1-5; v_call: TRBV11-2; d_call: NA; cdr3_aa: CASSPGTKNQPQHF; cdr3_nt: TGTGCCAGCAGCCCGGGGACAAAAAATCAGCCCCAGCATTTT
clone_size: NA; cdr3_length: 13; j_call: TRBJ1-1; v_call: TRBV5-6; d_call: NA; cdr3_aa: CASSLGKGVRAFF; cdr3_nt: TGTGCCAGCAGCTTGGGAAAGGGGGTGAGGGCTTTCTTT
clone_size: many; cdr3_length: 14; j_call: TRBJ1-2; v_call: TRBV12-3/TRBV12-4; d_call: NA; cdr3_aa: CASSLYQGGYGYTF; cdr3_nt: TGTGCCAGCAGTTTGTATCAGGGAGGTTATGGCTACACCTTC
clone_size: many; cdr3_length: 16; j_call: TRBJ2-1; v_call: TRBV5-1; d_call: NA; cdr3_aa: CASSVGTSLSYNEQFF; cdr3_nt: TGCGCCAGCAGCGTCGGGACTTCACTCTCCTACAATGAGCAGTTCTTC
clone_size: many; cdr3_length: 14; j_call: TRBJ2-3; v_call: TRBV20-1; d_call: TRBD2; cdr3_aa: CSARPAGGADTQYF; cdr3_nt: TGCAGTGCCAGACCAGCGGGGGGGGCAGATACGCAGTATTTT
clone_size: many; cdr3_length: 14; j_call: TRBJ1-1; v_call: TRBV9; d_call: NA; cdr3_aa: CASSPAGTHTEAFF; cdr3_nt: TGTGCCAGCAGCCCGGCCGGGACACACACTGAAGCTTTCTTT
clone_size: many; cdr3_length: 15; j_call: TRBJ2-2; v_call: TRBV19; d_call: TRBD1; cdr3_aa: CASRPTGINTGELFF; cdr3_nt: TGTGCCAGTAGGCCGACAGGGATTAACACCGGGGAGCTGTTTTTT